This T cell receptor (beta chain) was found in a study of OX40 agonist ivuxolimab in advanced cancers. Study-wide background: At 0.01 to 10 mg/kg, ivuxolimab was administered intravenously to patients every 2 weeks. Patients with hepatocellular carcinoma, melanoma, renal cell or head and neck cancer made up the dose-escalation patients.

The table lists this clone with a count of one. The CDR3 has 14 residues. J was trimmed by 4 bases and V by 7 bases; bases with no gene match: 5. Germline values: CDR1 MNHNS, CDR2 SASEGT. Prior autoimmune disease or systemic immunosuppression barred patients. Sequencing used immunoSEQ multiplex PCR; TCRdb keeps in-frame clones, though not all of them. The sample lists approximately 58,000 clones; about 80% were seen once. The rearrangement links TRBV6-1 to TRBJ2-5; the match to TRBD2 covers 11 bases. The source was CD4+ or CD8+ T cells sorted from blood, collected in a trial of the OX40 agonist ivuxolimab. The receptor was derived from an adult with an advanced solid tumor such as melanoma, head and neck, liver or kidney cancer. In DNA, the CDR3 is TGTGCCAGCAATTTAGCGGGAGGGCGAGAGACCCAGTACTTC. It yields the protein CASNLAGGRETQYF.